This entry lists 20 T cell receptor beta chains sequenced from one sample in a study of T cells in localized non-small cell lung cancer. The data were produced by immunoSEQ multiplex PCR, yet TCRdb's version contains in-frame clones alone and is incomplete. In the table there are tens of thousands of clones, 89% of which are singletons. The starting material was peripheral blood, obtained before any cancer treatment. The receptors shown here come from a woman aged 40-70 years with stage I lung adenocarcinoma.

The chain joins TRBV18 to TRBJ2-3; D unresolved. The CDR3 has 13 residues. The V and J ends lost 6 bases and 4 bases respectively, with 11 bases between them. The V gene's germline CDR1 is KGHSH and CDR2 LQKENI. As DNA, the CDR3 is TGTGCCAGCTCCCCGCGTAACCCAGATACGCAGTATTTT. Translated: CASSPRNPDTQYF.

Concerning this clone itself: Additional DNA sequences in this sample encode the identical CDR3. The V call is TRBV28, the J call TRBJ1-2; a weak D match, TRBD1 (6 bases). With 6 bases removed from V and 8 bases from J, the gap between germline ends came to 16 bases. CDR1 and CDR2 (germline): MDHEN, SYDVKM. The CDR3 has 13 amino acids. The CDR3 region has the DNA TGTGCCAGCAGCGATGGGGGGCGGGGGGGCTACACCTTC. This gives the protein CASSDGGRGGYTF.

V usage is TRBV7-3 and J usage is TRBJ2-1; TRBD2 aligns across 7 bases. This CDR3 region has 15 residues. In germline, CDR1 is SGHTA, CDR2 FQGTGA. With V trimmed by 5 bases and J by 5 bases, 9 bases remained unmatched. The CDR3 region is CASSHLGGTNNEQFF. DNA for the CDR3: TGTGCCAGCAGCCATCTCGGGGGGACCAACAATGAGCAGTTCTTC.

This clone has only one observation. The CDR3 DNA reads as TGTGCCAGCAGCGTCACGGGAGGCCACACCGGGGAGCTGTTTTTT. Encoded protein: CASSVTGGHTGELFF. The chain is built from TRBV7-3 and TRBJ2-2; 7 bases are a match to TRBD2. V was pared by 5 bases and J by 3 bases, with 6 bases of the junction left unmatched. This CDR3 spans 15 amino acids. Germline CDR1 and CDR2: SGHTA and FQGTGA.

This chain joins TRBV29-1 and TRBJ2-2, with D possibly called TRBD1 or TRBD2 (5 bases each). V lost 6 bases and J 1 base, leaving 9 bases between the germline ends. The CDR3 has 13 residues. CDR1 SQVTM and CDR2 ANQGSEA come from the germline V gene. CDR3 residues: CSVGDGNTGELFF. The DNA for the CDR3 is TGCAGCGTGGGGGACGGGAACACCGGGGAGCTGTTTTTT.

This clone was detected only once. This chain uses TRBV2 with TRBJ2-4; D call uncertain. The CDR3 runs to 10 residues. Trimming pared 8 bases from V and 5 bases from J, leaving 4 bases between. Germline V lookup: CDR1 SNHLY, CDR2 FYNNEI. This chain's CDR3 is CASAENIQYF. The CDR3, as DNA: TGTGCCAGCGCCGAAAACATTCAGTACTTC.

In DNA form, the CDR3 reads TGTGCCAGCAGCGTAGGAGGGAGCGGACCCGGGGAGCTGTTTTTT. Its protein is CASSVGGSGPGELFF. The V gene is TRBV9, the J gene TRBJ2-2; a weak D match, TRBD2 (5 bases). CDR3 length: 15 residues. Trimming took off 0 bases at V and 6 bases at J, with 12 bases between the two ends. The V gene's germline CDR1 is SGDLS and CDR2 YYNGEE.

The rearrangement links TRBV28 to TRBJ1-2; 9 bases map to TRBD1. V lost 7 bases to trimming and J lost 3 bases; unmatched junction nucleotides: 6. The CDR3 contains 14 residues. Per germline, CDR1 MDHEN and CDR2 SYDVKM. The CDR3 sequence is CASTPGQGYYGYTF. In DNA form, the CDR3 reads TGTGCCAGCACCCCGGGACAGGGTTACTATGGCTACACCTTC.

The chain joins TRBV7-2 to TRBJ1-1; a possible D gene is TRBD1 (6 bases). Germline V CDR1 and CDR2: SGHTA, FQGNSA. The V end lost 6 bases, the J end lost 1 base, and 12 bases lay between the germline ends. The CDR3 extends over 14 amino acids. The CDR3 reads CASRGGAWNTEAFF. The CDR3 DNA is TGTGCCAGCAGGGGGGGCGCATGGAACACTGAAGCTTTCTTT.

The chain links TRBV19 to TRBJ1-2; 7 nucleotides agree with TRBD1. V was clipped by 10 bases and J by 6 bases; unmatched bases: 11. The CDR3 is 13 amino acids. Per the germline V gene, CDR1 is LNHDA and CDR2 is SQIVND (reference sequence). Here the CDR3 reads CATSYRGVDGYTF. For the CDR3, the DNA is TGTGCCACCTCTTACAGGGGAGTCGATGGCTACACCTTC.

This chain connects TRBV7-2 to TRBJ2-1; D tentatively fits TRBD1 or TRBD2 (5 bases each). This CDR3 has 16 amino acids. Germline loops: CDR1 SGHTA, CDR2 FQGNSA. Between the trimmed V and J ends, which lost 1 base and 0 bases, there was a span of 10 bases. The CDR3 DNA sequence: TGTGCCAGCAGCTTAGGGGCAGGGAGCTCCTACAATGAGCAGTTCTTC. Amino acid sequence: CASSLGAGSSYNEQFF.

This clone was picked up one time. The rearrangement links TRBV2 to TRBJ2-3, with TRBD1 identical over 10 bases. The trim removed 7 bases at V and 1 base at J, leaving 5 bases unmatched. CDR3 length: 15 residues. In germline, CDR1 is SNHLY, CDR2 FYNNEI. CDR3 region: CASTGTGEGTDTQYF. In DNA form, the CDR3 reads TGTGCCAGCACGGGGACAGGGGAAGGCACAGATACGCAGTATTTT.

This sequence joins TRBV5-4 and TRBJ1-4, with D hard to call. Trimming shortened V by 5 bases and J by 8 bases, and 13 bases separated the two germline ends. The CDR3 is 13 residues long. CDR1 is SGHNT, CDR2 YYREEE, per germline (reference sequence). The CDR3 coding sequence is TGTGCCAGCAGAACGGACCCTTCGGAAAAACTGTTTTTT. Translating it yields CASRTDPSEKLFF.

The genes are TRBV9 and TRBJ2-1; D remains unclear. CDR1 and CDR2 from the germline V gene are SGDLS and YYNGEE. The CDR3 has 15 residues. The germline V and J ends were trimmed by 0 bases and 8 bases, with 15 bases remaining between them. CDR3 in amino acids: CASSVVPLGGDEQFF. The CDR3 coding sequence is TGTGCCAGCAGCGTAGTTCCCCTGGGTGGCGATGAGCAGTTCTTC.

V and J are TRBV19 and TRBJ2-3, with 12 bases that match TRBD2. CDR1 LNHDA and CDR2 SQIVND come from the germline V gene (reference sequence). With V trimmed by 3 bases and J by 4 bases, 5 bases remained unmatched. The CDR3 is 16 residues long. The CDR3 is CASSMTSGRGSDTQYF. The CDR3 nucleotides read TGTGCCAGTAGTATGACTAGCGGGAGAGGATCAGATACGCAGTATTTT.

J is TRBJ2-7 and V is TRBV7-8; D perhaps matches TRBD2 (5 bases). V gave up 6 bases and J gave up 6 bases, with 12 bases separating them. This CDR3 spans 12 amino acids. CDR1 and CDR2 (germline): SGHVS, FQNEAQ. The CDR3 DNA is TGTGCCAGCAGTCCCGGGGAGCCCGAGCAGTACTTC. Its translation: CASSPGEPEQYF. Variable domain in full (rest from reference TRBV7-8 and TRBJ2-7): GAGVSQSPRYKVAKRGQDVALRCDPISGHVSLFWYQQALGQGPEFLTYFQNEAQLDKSGLPSDRFFAERPEGSVSTLKIQRTQQEDSAVYLCASSPGEPEQYFGPGTRLTVT.

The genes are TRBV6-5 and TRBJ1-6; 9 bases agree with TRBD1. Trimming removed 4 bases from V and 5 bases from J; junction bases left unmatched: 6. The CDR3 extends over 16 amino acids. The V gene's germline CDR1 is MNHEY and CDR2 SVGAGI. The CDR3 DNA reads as TGTGCCAGCAGTTTGGGACAGGGCCTAGATAATTCACCCCTCCACTTT. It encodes CASSLGQGLDNSPLHF.

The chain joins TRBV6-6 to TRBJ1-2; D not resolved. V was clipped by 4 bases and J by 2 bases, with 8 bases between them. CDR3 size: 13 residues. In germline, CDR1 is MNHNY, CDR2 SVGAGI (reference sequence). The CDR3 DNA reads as TGTGCCAGCAGTTTTGAGACGAACTATGGCTACACCTTC. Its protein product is CASSFETNYGYTF.

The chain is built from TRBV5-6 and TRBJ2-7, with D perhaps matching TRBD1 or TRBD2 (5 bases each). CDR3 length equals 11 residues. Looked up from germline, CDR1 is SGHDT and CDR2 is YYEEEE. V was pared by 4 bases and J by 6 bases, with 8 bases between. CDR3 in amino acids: CASSRDVEQYF. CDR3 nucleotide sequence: TGTGCCAGCAGCCGGGACGTCGAGCAGTACTTC.

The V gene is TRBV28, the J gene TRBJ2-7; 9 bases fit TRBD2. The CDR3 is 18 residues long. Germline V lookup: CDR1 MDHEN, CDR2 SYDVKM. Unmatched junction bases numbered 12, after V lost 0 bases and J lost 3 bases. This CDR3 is CASSLWIQGTSGRYEQYF. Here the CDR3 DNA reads TGTGCCAGCAGTTTATGGATCCAGGGCACTAGCGGGCGCTACGAGCAGTACTTC.